This T cell receptor (beta chain) originates from a study of cytomegalovirus exposure and HLA in healthy donors. Primers for the PCR totalled 60 Vbeta and 13 Jbeta. The repertoire was sequenced with immunoSEQ multiplex PCR; TCRdb's copy has only in-frame clones and lacks some. The sample holds about 200,000 clones, around 80% seen once. Looked up from germline, CDR1 is SEHNR and CDR2 is FQNEAQ (reference sequence). This CDR3 has 14 amino acids. V lost 5 bases, J lost 5 bases, and 10 bases lay in between. The sample comprised PBMCs. The sequence came from a man in his fifties in good health and CMV-seronegative. The chain is built from TRBV7-9 and TRBJ1-6; D is undetermined. CDR3 sequence: CASSPTADNSPLHF. DNA for the CDR3: TGTGCCAGCAGCCCAACAGCAGATAATTCACCCCTCCACTTT. The entire variable domain, with the rest obtained from reference TRBV7-9 and TRBJ1-6, is as follows: DTGVSQNPRHKITKRGQNVTFRCDPISEHNRLYWYRQTLGQGPEFLTYFQNEAQLEKSRLLSDRFSAERPKGSFSTLEIQRTEQGDSAMYLCASSPTADNSPLHFGNGTRLTVT.